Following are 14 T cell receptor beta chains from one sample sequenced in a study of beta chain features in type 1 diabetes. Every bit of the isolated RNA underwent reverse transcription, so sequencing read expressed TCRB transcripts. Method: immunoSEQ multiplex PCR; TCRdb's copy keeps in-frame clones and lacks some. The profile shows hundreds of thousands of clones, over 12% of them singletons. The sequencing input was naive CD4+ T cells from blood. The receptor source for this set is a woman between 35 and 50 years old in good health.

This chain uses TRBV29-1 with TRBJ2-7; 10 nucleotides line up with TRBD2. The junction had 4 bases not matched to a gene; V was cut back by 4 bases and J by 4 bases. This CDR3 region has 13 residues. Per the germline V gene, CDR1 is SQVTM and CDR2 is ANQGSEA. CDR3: CSVGASGGYEQYF. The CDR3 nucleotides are TGCAGCGTTGGGGCTAGCGGGGGTTACGAGCAGTACTTC.

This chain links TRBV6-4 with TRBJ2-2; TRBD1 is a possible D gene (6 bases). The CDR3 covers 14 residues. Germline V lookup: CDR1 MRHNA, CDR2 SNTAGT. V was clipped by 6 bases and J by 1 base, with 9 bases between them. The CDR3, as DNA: TGTGCCAGCAGACAGGGTTGGAACACCGGGGAGCTGTTTTTT. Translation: CASRQGWNTGELFF.

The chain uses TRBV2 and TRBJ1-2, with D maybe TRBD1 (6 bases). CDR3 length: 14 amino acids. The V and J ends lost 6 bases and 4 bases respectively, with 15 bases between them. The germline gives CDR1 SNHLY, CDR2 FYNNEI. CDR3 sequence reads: CASSGGRTGYGYTF. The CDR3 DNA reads TGTGCCAGCAGCGGGGGGCGCACCGGCTATGGCTACACCTTC.

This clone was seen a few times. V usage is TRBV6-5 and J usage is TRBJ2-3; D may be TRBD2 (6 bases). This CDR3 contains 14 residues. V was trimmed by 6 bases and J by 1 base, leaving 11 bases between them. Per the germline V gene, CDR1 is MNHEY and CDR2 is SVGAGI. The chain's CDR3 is CASSPWRGTDTQYF. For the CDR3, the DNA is TGTGCCAGCAGCCCCTGGAGGGGCACAGATACGCAGTATTTT.

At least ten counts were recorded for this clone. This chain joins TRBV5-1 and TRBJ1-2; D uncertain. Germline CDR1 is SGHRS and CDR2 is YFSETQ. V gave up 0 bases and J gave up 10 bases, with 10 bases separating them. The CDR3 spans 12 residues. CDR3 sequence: CASSLGQVDYTF. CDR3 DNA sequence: TGCGCCAGCAGCTTGGGGCAGGTAGACTACACCTTC. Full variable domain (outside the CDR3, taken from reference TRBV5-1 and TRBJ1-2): KAGVTQTPRYLIKTRGQQVTLSCSPISGHRSVSWYQQTPGQGLQFLFEYFSETQRNKGNFPGRFSGRQFSNSRSEMNVSTLELGDSALYLCASSLGQVDYTFGSGTRLTVV.

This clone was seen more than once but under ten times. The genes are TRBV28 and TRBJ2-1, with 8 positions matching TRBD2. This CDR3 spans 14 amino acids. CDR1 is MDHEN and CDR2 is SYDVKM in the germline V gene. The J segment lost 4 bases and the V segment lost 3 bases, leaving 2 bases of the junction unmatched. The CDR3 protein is CASSFLAGYNEQFF. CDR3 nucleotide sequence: TGTGCCAGCAGTTTTTTAGCGGGGTACAATGAGCAGTTCTTC. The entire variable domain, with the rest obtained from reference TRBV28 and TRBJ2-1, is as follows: DVKVTQSSRYLVKRTGEKVFLECVQDMDHENMFWYRQDPGLGLRLIYFSYDVKMKEKGDIPEGYSVSREKKERFSLILESASTNQTSMYLCASSFLAGYNEQFFGPGTRLTVL.

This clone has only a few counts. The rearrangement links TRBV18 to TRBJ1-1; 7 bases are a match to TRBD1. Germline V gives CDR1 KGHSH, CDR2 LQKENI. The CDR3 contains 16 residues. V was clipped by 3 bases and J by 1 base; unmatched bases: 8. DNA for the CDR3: TGTGCCAGCTCACCCCGGACAGGATATACGAACACTGAAGCTTTCTTT. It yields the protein CASSPRTGYTNTEAFF. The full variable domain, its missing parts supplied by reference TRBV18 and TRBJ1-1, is NAGVMQNPRHLVRRRGQEARLRCSPMKGHSHVYWYRQLPEEGLKFMVYLQKENIIDESGMPKERFSAEFPKEGPSILRIQQVVRGDSAAYFCASSPRTGYTNTEAFFGQGTRLTVV.

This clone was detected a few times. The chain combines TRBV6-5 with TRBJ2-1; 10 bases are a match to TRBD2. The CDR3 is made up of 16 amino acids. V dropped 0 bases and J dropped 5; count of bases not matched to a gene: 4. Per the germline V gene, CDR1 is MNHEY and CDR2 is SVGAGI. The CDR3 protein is CASSYSPSGGDNEQFF. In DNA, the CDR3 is TGTGCCAGCAGTTACTCTCCTAGCGGGGGTGACAATGAGCAGTTCTTC.

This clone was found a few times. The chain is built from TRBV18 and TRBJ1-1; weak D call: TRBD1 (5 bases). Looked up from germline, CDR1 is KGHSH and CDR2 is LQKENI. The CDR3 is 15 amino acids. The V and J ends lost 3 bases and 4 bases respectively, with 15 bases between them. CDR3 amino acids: CASSPTSSGSTEAFF. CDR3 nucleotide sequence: TGTGCCAGCTCACCCACCTCGTCAGGGTCCACTGAAGCTTTCTTT.

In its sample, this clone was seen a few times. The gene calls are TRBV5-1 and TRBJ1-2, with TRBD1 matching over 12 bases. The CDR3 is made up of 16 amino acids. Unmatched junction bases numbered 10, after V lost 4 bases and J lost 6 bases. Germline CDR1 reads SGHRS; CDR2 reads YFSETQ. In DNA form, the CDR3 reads TGCGCCAGCAGCGCTTCTCTCCGGGACAGGGGGCATGGCTACACCTTC. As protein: CASSASLRDRGHGYTF.

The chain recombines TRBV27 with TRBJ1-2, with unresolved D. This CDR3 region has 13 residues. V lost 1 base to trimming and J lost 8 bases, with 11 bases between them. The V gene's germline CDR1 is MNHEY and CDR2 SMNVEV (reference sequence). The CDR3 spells CASSLLSGRGYTF. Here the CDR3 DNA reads TGTGCCAGCAGTTTATTGTCGGGGAGGGGCTACACCTTC.

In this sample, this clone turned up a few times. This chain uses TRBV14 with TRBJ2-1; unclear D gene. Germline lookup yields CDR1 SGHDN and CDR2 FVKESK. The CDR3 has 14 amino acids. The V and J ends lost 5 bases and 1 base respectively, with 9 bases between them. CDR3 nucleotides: TGTGCCAGCAGCTCCGTCGGTTCCTACAATGAGCAGTTCTTC. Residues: CASSSVGSYNEQFF.

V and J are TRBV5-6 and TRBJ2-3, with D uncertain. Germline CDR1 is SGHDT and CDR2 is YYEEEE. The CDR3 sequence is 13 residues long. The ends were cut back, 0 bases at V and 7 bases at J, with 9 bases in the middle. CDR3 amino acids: CASSLEQQYTQYF. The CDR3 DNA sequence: TGTGCCAGCAGCTTGGAACAGCAATATACGCAGTATTTT.

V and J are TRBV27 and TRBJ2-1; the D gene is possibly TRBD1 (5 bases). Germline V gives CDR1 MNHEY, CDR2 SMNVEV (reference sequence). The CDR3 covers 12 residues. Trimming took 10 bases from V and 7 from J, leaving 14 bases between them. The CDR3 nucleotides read TGTGCCACCTCGATCAAGGGGAATGAGCAGTTCTTC. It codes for CATSIKGNEQFF.